Reported below is one T cell receptor beta chain. During active infection, Seattle patients enrolled and were then monitored through disease. In the original processing: Nucleated cell counts were estimated from reference gene primer amplification. Some clones are missing from TCRdb's copy, which holds only in-frame ones; the method was immunoSEQ multiplex PCR. V, J and clone size derive from that table, while D and trimming were established from the DNA sequence. The sample consists of 200,000 to 250,000 clones, roughly 76% of them appearing once. The junction had 8 bases not matched to a gene; V was cut back by 8 bases and J by 2 bases. Germline assignment: CDR1 MNHEY and CDR2 SVGAGI. This CDR3 spans 15 amino acids. The record originates from a study of blood T cell repertoires in COVID-19. Study-wide context: Donors in the United States, Italy and Spain gave samples during acute or convalescent COVID-19.

The origin of this receptor is an elderly woman with COVID-19, enrolled during active disease. This sequence joins TRBV6-5 and TRBJ2-2, with 7 bases that match TRBD2. Source material: peripheral blood. The CDR3 nucleotides are TGTGCCAGCCTAGCCGGGGGGATAAACACCGGGGAGCTGTTTTTT. This translates into CASLAGGINTGELFF.